This T cell receptor beta chain emerged from a study of early T cells in non-severe SARS-CoV-2 infection. MiXCR, run by TCRdb on the 5' RACE reads, gives a single entry per CDR3 protein. The table records roughly 30,000 distinct CDR3 sequences, around 6% of them present only once. The CDR3 is 13 residues long. The V end was cut by 10 bases, the J end by 2 bases, with 12 bases between. Regarding the study as a whole: VDJdb-based annotation leaned toward anti-spike CD8 responses and missed private and CD4 specificities.

Ten or more counts support this clonotype. No antigen is known for it. Sequencing used whole blood, obtained at baseline. V is TRBV12-3 or TRBV12-4 and J is TRBJ1-3, with D possibly matching TRBD1 (6 bases). The TCR sequence derives from an adult who was a healthcare worker with PCR-confirmed SARS-CoV-2 infection or an uninfected control (not recorded which). CDR3 sequence (DNA): TGTGCCATAGCGGGGGGGCCTGGAAACACCATATATTTT. The encoded protein is CAIAGGPGNTIYF.